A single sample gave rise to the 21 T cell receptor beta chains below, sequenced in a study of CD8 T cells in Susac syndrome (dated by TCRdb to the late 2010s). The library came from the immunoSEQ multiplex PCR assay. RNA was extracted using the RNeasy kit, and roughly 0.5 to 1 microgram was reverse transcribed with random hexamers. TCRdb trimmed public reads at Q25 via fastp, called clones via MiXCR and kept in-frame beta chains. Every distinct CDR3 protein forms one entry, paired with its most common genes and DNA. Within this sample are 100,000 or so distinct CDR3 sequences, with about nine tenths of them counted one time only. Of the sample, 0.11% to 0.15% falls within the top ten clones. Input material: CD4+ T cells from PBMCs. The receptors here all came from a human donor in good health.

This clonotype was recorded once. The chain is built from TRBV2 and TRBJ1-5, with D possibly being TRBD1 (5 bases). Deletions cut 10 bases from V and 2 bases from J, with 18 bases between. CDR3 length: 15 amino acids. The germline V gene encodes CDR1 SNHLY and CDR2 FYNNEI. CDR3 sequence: CATDSTLSGNQPQHF. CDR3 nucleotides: TGTGCCACCGACAGCACGTTATCGGGCAATCAGCCCCAGCATTTT.

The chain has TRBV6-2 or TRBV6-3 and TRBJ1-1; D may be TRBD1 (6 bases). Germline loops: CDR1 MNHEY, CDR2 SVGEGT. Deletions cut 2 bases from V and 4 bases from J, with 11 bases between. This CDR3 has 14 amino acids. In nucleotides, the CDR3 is TGTGCCAGCAGTTACCGGACAGCAACCACTGAAGCTTTCTTT. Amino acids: CASSYRTATTEAFF.

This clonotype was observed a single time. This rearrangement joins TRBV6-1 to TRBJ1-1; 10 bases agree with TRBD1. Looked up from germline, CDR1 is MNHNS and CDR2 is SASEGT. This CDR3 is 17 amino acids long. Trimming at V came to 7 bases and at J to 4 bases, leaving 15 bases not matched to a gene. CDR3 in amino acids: CASTVGTGDVSPTEAFF. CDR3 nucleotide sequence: TGTGCCAGCACGGTCGGGACAGGGGACGTTAGTCCCACTGAAGCTTTCTTT.

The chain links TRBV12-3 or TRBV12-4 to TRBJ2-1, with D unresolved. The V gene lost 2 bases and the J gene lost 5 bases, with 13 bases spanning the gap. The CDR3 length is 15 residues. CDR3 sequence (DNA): TGTGCCAGCAGTTTACAGCAGCTCCTTAACAATGAGCAGTTCTTC. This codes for CASSLQQLLNNEQFF.

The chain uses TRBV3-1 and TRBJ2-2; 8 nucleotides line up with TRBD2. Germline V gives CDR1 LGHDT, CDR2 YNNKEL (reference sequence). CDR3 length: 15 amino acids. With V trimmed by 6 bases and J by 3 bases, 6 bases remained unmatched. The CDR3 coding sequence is TGTGCCAGCAGGCAAACTAGCGGCGACACCGGGGAGCTGTTTTTT. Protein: CASRQTSGDTGELFF.

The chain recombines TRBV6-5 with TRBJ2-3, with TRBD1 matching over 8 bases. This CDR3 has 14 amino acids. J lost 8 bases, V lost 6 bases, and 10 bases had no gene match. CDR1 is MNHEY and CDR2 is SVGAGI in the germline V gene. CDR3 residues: CASSLQGDSGTQYF. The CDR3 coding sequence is TGTGCCAGCAGCCTACAGGGGGACTCGGGTACGCAGTATTTT.

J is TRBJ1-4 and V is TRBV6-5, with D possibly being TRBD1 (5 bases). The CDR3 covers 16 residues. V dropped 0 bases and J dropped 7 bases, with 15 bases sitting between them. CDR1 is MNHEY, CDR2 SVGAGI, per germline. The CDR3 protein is CASSYSKGALREKLFF. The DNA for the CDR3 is TGTGCCAGCAGTTACTCGAAAGGGGCACTGCGTGAAAAACTGTTTTTT.

The CDR3 spells CATRPGQAMVEQFF. CDR3 nucleotides: TGTGCCACCAGACCGGGACAGGCCATGGTGGAGCAGTTCTTC. The V gene is TRBV6-5, the J gene TRBJ2-1; TRBD1 agrees at 8 bases. The CDR3 extends over 14 amino acids. J was trimmed by 10 bases and V by 10 bases; bases with no gene match: 15. CDR1 MNHEY and CDR2 SVGAGI come from the germline V gene.

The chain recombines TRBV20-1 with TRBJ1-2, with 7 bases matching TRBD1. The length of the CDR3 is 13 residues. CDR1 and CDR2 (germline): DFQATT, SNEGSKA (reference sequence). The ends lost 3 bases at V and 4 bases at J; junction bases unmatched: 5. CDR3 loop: CSASDREGYGYTF. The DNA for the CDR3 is TGCAGTGCTAGCGACAGGGAGGGCTATGGCTACACCTTC.

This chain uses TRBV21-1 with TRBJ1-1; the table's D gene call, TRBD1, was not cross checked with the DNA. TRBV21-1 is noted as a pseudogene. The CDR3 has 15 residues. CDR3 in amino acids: CASVNDRVGGTEAFF. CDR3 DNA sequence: TGTGCCAGCGTAAACGATCGGGTAGGGGGCACTGAAGCTTTCTTT.

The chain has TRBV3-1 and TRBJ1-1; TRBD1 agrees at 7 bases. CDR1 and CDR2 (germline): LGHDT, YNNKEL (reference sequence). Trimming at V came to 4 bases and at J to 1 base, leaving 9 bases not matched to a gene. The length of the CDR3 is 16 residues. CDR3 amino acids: CASSPPGGATNTEAFF. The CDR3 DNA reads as TGTGCCAGCAGCCCCCCAGGGGGAGCAACGAACACTGAAGCTTTCTTT.

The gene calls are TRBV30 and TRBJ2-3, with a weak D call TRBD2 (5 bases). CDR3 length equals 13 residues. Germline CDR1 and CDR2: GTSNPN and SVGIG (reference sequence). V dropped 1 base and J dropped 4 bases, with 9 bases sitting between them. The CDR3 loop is CAWSGARADTQYF. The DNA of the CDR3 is TGTGCCTGGAGTGGGGCGCGGGCAGATACGCAGTATTTT.

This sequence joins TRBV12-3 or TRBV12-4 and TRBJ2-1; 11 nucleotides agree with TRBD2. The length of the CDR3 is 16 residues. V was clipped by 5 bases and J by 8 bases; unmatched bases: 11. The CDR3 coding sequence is TGTGCCAGCAGTCCGAGGGTAGCGGGAGGGAGGGATGAGCAGTTCTTC. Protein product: CASSPRVAGGRDEQFF.

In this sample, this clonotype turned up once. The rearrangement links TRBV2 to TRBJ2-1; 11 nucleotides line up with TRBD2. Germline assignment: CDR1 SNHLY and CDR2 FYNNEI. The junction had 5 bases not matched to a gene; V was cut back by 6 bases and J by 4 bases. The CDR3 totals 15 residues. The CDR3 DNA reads TGTGCCAGCAGGGCCACTAGCGGGAGTTACAATGAGCAGTTCTTC. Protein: CASRATSGSYNEQFF.

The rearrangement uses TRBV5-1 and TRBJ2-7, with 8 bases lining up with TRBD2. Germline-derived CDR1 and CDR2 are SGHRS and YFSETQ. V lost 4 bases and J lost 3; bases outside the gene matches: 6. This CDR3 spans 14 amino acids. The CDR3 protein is CASSPSSGSYEQYF. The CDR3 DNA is TGCGCCAGCAGCCCCTCGAGCGGGAGCTACGAGCAGTACTTC.

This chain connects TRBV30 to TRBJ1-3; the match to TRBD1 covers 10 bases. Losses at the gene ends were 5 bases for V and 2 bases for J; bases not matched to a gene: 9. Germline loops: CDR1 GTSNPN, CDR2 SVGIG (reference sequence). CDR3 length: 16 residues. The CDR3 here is CAWGTGEQRAGNTIYF. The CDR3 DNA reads TGTGCCTGGGGGACAGGGGAACAGCGGGCTGGAAACACCATATATTTT.

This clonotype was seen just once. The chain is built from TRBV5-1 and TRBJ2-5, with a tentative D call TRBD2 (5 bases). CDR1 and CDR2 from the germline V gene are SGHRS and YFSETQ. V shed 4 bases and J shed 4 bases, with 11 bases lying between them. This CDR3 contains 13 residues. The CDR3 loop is CASSPMRAETQYF. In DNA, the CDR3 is TGCGCCAGCAGCCCAATGCGGGCAGAGACCCAGTACTTC. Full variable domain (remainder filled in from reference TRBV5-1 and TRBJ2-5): KAGVTQTPRYLIKTRGQQVTLSCSPISGHRSVSWYQQTPGQGLQFLFEYFSETQRNKGNFPGRFSGRQFSNSRSEMNVSTLELGDSALYLCASSPMRAETQYFGPGTRLLVL.

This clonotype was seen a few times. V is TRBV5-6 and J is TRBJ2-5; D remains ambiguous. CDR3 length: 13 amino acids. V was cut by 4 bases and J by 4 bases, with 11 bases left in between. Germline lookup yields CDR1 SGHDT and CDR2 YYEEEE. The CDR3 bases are TGTGCCAGCAGCCCTCCCGGCGGAGAGACCCAGTACTTC. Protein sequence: CASSPPGGETQYF. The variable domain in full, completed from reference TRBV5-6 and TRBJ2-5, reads DAGVTQSPTHLIKTRGQQVTLRCSPKSGHDTVSWYQQALGQGPQFIFQYYEEEERQRGNFPDRFSGHQFPNYSSELNVNALLLGDSALYLCASSPPGGETQYFGPGTRLLVL.

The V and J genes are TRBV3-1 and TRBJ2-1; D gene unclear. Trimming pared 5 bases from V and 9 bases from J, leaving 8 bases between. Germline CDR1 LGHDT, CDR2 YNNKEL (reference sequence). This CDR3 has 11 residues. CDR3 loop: CASSTGGEQFF. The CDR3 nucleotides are TGTGCCAGCAGCACCGGCGGTGAGCAGTTCTTC.

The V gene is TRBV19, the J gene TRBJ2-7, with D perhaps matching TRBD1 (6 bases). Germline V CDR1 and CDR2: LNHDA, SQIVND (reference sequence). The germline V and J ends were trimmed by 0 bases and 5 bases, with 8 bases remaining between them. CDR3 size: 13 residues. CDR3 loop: CASSIDAGDEQYF. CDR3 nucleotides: TGTGCCAGTAGTATAGACGCAGGGGACGAGCAGTACTTC.

The CDR3: CSVLGGGRETQYF. The CDR3 nucleotides read TGCAGCGTTCTAGGGGGCGGACGGGAGACCCAGTACTTC. V gene TRBV29-1 combines with J gene TRBJ2-5; 7 bases are a match to TRBD1. This CDR3 spans 13 amino acids. Germline values: CDR1 SQVTM, CDR2 ANQGSEA. Trimming cost V 5 bases and J 5 bases; bases outside gene matches: 8.